The sequence of this T cell receptor beta chain was determined in a study of OX40 agonist ivuxolimab in advanced cancers. The CDR3 consists of 13 residues. CDR1 and CDR2 from the germline V gene are SGHVS and FQNEAQ. V was pared by 7 bases and J by 5 bases, with 13 bases between. Study-level results: Determination of antigen specificity was not performed for the expanded peripheral T cells.

A word on this clone: No antigen is known for it.

Profiling relied on immunoSEQ multiplex PCR, and the TCRdb table lists in-frame clones only, not all of them. The sample records approximately 46,000 clones, roughly 86% being singletons. The receptor's source is an adult with an advanced solid tumor such as melanoma, head and neck, liver or kidney cancer. The J gene is TRBJ2-3, the V gene TRBV7-8; a possible D gene is TRBD2 (5 bases). The sample in question was CD4+ or CD8+ T cells sorted from blood, obtained in a trial of the OX40 agonist ivuxolimab. The CDR3 protein is CASKLTEGDTQYF. The CDR3 nucleotides read TGTGCCAGCAAACTCACAGAGGGAGATACGCAGTATTTT.